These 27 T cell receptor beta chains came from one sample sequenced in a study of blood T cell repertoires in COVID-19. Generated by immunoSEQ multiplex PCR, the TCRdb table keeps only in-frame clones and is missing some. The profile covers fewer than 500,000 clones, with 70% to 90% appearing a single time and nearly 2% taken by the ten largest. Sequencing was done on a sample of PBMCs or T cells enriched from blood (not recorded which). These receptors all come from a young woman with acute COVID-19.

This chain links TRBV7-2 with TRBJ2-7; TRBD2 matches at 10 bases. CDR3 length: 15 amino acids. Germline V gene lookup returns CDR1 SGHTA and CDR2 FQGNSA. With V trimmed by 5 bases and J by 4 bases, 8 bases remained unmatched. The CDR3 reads CASSPLAGELYEQYF. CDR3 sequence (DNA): TGTGCCAGCAGCCCCCTAGCGGGAGAGTTGTACGAGCAGTACTTC.

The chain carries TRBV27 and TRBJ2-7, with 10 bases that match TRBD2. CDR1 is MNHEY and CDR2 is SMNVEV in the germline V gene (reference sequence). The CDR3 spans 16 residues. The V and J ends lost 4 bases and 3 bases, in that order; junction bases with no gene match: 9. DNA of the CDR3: TGTGCCAGCAGTTCCCGGATAGCGGGAGGTTTCTACGAGCAGTACTTC. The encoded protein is CASSSRIAGGFYEQYF.

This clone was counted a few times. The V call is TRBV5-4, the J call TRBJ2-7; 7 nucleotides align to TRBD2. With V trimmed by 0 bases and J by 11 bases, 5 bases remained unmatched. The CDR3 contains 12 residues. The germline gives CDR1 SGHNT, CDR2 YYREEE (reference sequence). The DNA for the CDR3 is TGTGCCAGCAGCTTGGGAGGGAGGGGCAAGTACTTC. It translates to CASSLGGRGKYF. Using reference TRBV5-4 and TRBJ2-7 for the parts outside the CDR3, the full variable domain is ETGVTQSPTHLIKTRGQQVTLRCSSQSGHNTVSWYQQALGQGPQFIFQYYREEENGRGNFPPRFSGLQFPNYSSELNVNALELDDSALYLCASSLGGRGKYFGPGTRLTVT.

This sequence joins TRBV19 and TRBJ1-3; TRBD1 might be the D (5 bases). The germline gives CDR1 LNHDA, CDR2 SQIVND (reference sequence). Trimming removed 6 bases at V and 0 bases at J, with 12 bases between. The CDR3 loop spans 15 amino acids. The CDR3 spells CASSQGSFSGNTIYF. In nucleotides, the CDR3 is TGTGCCAGTAGCCAGGGCTCTTTCTCTGGAAACACCATATATTTT. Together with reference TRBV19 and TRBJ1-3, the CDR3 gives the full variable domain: DGGITQSPKYLFRKEGQNVTLSCEQNLNHDAMYWYRQDPGQGLRLIYYSQIVNDFQKGDIAEGYSVSREKKESFPLTVTSAQKNPTAFYLCASSQGSFSGNTIYFGEGSWLTVV.

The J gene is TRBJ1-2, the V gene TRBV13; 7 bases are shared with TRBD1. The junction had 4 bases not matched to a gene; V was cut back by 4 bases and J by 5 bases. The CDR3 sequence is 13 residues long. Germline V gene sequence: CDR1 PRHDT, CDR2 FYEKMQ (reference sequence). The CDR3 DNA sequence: TGTGCCAGCAGCTCGGACAGGTCATATGGCTACACCTTC. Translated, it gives CASSSDRSYGYTF.

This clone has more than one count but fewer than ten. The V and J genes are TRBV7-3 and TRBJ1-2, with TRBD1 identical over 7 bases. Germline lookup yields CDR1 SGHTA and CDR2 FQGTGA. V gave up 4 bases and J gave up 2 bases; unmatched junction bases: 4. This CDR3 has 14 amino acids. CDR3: CASSSGTVNYGYTF. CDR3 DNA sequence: TGTGCCAGCAGCTCCGGGACAGTGAACTATGGCTACACCTTC.

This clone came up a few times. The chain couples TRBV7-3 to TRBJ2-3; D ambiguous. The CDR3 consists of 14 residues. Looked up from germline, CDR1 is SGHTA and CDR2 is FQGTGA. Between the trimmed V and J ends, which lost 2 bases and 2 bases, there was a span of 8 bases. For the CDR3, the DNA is TGTGCCAGCAGCTTATCACCAGTCACAGATACGCAGTATTTT. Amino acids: CASSLSPVTDTQYF.

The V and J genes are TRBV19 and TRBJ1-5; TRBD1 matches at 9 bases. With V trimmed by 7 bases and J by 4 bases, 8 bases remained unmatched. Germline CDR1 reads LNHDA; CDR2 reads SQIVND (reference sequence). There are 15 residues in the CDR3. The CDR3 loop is CASTIDRGMNQPQHF. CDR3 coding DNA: TGTGCCAGTACTATCGACAGGGGGATGAATCAGCCCCAGCATTTT.

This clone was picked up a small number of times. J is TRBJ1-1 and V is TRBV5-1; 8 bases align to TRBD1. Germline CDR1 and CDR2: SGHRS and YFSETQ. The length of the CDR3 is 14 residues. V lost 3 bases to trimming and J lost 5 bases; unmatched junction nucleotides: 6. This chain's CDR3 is CASSSLNRGTEAFF. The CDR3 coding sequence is TGCGCCAGCAGCTCTTTAAACAGGGGGACTGAAGCTTTCTTT.

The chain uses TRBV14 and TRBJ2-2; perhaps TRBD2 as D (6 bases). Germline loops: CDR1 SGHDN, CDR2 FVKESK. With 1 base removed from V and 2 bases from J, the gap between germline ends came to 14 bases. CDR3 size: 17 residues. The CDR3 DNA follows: TGTGCCAGCAGCCAAGGAGTAGCGGTTAAAAACACCGGGGAGCTGTTTTTT. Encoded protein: CASSQGVAVKNTGELFF.

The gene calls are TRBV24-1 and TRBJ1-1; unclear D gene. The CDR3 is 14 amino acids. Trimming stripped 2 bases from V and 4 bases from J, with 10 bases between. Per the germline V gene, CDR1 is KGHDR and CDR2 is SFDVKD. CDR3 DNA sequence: TGTGCCACCAGTGATTCGACTTTAGCCACTGAAGCTTTCTTT. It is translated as CATSDSTLATEAFF.

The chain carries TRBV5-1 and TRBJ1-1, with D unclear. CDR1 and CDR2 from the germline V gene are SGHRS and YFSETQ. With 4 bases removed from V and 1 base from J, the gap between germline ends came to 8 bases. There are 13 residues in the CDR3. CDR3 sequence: CASSTDTNTEAFF. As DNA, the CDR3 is TGCGCCAGCAGCACCGACACGAACACTGAAGCTTTCTTT.

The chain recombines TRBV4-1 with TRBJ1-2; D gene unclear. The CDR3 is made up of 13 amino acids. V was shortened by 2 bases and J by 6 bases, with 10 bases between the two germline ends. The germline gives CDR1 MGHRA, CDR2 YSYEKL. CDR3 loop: CASSQTGVHGYTF. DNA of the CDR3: TGCGCCAGCAGCCAAACCGGGGTTCATGGCTACACCTTC.

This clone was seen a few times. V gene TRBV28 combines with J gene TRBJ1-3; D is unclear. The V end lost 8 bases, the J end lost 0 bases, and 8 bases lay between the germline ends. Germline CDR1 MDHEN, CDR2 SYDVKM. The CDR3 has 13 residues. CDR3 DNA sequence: TGTGCCAGCCAACTGCTCTCTGGAAACACCATATATTTT. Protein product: CASQLLSGNTIYF.

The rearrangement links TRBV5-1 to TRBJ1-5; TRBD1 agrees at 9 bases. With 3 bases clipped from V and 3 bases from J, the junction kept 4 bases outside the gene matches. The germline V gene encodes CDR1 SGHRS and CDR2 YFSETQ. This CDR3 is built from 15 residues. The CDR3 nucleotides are TGCGCCAGCAGCTCGACAGGGGGTATCAATCAGCCCCAGCATTTT. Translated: CASSSTGGINQPQHF.

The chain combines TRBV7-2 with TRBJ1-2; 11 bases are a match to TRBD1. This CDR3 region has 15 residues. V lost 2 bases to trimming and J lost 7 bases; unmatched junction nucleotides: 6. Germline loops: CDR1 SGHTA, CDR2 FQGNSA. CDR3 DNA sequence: TGTGCCAGCAGCTTACCCGGGACAGGGGGAACTGGCTACACCTTC. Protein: CASSLPGTGGTGYTF.

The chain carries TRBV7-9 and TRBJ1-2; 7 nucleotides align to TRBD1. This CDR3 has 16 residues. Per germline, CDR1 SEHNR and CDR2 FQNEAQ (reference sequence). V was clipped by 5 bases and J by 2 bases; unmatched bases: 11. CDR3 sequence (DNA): TGTGCCAGCAGCCGGACGGGACAGAGAAAAAACTATGGCTACACCTTC. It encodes CASSRTGQRKNYGYTF.

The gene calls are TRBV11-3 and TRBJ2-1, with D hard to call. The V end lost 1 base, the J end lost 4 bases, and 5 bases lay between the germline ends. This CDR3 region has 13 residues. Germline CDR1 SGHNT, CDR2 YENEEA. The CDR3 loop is CASSLGEYNEQFF. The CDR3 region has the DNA TGTGCCAGCAGCTTAGGCGAGTACAATGAGCAGTTCTTC. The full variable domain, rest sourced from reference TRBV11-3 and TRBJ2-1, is EAGVVQSPRYKIIEKKQPVAFWCNPISGHNTLYWYLQNLGQGPELLIRYENEEAVDDSQLPKDRFSAERLKGVDSTLKIQPAELGDSAVYLCASSLGEYNEQFFGPGTRLTVL.

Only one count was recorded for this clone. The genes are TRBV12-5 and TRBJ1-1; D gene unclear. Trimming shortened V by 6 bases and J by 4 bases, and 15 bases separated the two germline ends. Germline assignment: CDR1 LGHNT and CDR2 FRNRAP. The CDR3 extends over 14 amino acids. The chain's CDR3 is CASGKVPEATEAFF. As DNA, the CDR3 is TGTGCTAGTGGGAAGGTCCCGGAGGCCACTGAAGCTTTCTTT. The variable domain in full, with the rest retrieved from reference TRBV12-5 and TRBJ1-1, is DARVTQTPRHKVTEMGQEVTMRCQPILGHNTVFWYRQTMMQGLELLAYFRNRAPLDDSGMPKDRFSAEMPDATLATLKIQPSEPRDSAVYFCASGKVPEATEAFFGQGTRLTVV.

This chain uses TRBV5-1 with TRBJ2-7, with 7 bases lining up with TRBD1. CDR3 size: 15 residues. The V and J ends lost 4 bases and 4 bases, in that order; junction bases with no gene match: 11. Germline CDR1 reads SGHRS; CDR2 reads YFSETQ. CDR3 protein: CASSLPSTGVYEQYF. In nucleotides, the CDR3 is TGCGCCAGCAGCCTACCTTCTACAGGGGTGTACGAGCAGTACTTC.

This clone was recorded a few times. The DNA for the CDR3 is TGTGCCAGCAGTGAATTCTCCGATCCCCAGAGGGCTGAAGCTTTCTTT. Translation: CASSEFSDPQRAEAFF. The chain combines TRBV25-1 with TRBJ1-1; no clear D. V lost 1 base to trimming and J lost 6 bases, with 18 bases between them. The CDR3 length is 16 residues. Germline V gene sequence: CDR1 MGHDK, CDR2 SYGVNS.

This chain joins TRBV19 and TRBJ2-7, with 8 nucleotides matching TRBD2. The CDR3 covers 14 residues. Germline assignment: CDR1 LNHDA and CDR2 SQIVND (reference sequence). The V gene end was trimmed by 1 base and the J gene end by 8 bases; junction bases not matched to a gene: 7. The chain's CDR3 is CASSIGREAKKQYF. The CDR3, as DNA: TGTGCCAGTAGTATAGGGCGGGAGGCTAAGAAGCAGTACTTC.

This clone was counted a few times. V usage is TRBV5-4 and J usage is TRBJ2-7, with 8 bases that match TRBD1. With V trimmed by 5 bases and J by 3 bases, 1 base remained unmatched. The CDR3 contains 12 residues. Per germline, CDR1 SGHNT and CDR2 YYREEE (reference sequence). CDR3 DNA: TGTGCCAGCAGGACAGGGGACTACGAGCAGTACTTC. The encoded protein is CASRTGDYEQYF.

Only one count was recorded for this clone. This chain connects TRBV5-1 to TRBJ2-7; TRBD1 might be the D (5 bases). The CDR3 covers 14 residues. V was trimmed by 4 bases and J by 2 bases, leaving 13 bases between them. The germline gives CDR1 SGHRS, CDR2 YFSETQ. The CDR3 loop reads CASSTEGHTYEQYF. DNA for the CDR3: TGCGCCAGCAGCACGGAAGGACACACCTACGAGCAGTACTTC.

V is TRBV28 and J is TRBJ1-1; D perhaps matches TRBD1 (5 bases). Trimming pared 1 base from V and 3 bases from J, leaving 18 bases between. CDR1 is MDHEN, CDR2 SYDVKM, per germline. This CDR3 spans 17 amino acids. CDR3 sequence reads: CASSLFPGAGQDTEAFF. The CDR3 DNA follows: TGTGCCAGCAGTTTATTTCCGGGTGCAGGGCAGGACACTGAAGCTTTCTTT. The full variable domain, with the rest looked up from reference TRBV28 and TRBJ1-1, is DVKVTQSSRYLVKRTGEKVFLECVQDMDHENMFWYRQDPGLGLRLIYFSYDVKMKEKGDIPEGYSVSREKKERFSLILESASTNQTSMYLCASSLFPGAGQDTEAFFGQGTRLTVV.

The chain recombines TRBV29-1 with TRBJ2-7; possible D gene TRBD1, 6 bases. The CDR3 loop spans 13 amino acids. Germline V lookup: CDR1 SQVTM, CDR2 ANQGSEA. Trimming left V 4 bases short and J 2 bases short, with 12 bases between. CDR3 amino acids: CSVVLRGPYEQYF. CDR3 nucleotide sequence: TGCAGCGTTGTTCTCAGGGGACCCTACGAGCAGTACTTC.

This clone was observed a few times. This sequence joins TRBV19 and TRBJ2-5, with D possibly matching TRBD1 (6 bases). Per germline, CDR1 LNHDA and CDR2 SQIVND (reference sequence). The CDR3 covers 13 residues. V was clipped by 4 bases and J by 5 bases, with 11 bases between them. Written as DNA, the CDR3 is TGTGCCAGTAGTACTCAGGGGATTGAGACCCAGTACTTC. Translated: CASSTQGIETQYF.